These 8 T cell receptor beta chains were sequenced from one sample in a study of CXCR3-negative and CXCR3-positive naive CD8 T cells (dated by TCRdb to about 2019). The antigens for these receptors are not known. TCRdb shows the sequencer as NextSeq 550. The Human TCR Profiling Kit (MiLaboratory) was used to make UMI-labeled 5' RACE TRB cDNA libraries. TCRdb reprocessed the reads; each CDR3 protein sequence makes one entry, and DNA is unavailable. The table for this sample records some 85,000 distinct CDR3 sequences. In total, the top ten clones hold 0.5% to 0.55% of the sample. Beyond this particular receptor, the publication reports: Compared with CXCR3-negative naive cells, CXCR3-positive naive cells had TRB CDR3s with higher hydrophobicity (lower Kidera factor 4), lower energy, and higher strength and volume indices.

Sequenced sample: naive CXCR3+ CD8+ T cells from blood. The cell subset or site label here, explained by the study, means: CD45RO-CCR7+CD27+CD95- naive CD8+ T cells expressing CXCR3 (TNR3+). Receptors were obtained from a human donor in good health. Some clones in this sample may be carry-over from other donors' samples.

The chain is built from TRBV9 and TRBJ2-1; the D call of TRBD1 rests on TCRdb alone, since no DNA is present to check it. This CDR3 has 16 residues. Looked up from germline, CDR1 is SGDLS and CDR2 is YYNGEE. CDR3: CASSGVGGHGSNEQFF.

The chain joins TRBV29-1 to TRBJ1-1; TCRdb picks TRBD1, but there is no DNA to check that call. CDR3 length: 19 amino acids. The germline CDR1 and CDR2 sequences are SQVTM and ANQGSEA. CDR3: CSVCRDPGGYRGENTEAFF.

This chain joins TRBV27 and TRBJ1-1. This CDR3 contains 14 residues. Per germline, CDR1 MNHEY and CDR2 SMNVEV (reference sequence). CDR3 residues: CASSWRIYPTEAFF.

The V and J genes are TRBV6-2 or TRBV6-3 and TRBJ1-4; no DNA is available, so the TRBD1 call from TCRdb remains unchecked. This CDR3 spans 18 amino acids. Per the germline V gene, CDR1 is MNHEY and CDR2 is SVGEGT. The CDR3 is CASSYSSEDKGDNEKLFF.

The chain recombines TRBV28 with TRBJ2-7; TCRdb reports TRBD1, a call that lacks DNA to check it against. Germline values: CDR1 MDHEN, CDR2 SYDVKM. The CDR3 runs to 18 residues. CDR3 amino acids: CASSHPRDGPGVHYEQYF.

V is TRBV7-9 and J is TRBJ2-7; TCRdb gives TRBD1 as the D gene, but with no DNA this cannot be confirmed. The CDR3 runs to 14 residues. From germline, CDR1 is SEHNR and CDR2 FQNEAQ (reference sequence). The CDR3 sequence: CASSLAGRGYEQYF.

The CDR3 protein is CSVPREGALYEQYF. This rearrangement joins TRBV29-1 to TRBJ2-7; the TCRdb D gene call, TRBD1, has no DNA to confirm it. Germline loops: CDR1 SQVTM, CDR2 ANQGSEA. The CDR3 runs 14 residues.

The rearrangement links TRBV6-6 to TRBJ2-1. The CDR3 runs to 11 residues. Germline V gives CDR1 MNHNY, CDR2 SVGAGI (reference sequence). CDR3 region: CASSDRQQQFF.